This T cell receptor (beta chain) was identified in a study of T cells after posttransplantation cyclophosphamide. Overall study findings and caveats: TRB clonality was highly associated with recipient CMV seropositivity and reactivation. Later post-transplant blood repertoires were often dominated by donor CD8+ memory clones. Blood and skin or GI T cell repertoires showed limited TRB overlap.

This clone was recorded many times. The antigen is undetermined. Libraries were prepared by immunoSEQ multiplex PCR; TCRdb keeps only in-frame clonotypes and omits some of them. The record shows about 9,200 clones for this sample, with no singletons present. A marrow graft followed busulfan-fludarabine conditioning, with cyclophosphamide on days +3 and +4. The CDR3 is 14 amino acids. V lost 5 bases and J lost 2, with 12 bases in between. CDR1 and CDR2 (germline): SGHTA, FQGNSA. The TCR was taken from a female patient aged 35-55 years who received an allogeneic stem cell transplant from a related donor, was CMV-positive, and had no GVHD. The graft donor may have contributed some T cells. The rearrangement links TRBV7-2 to TRBJ1-1; D might be TRBD1 (6 bases). The starting material was PBMCs, obtained after allogeneic stem cell transplant with posttransplant cyclophosphamide. Written as DNA, the CDR3 is TGTGCCAGCAGCCCCGGACAGAGTAACACTGAAGCTTTCTTT. Protein: CASSPGQSNTEAFF.